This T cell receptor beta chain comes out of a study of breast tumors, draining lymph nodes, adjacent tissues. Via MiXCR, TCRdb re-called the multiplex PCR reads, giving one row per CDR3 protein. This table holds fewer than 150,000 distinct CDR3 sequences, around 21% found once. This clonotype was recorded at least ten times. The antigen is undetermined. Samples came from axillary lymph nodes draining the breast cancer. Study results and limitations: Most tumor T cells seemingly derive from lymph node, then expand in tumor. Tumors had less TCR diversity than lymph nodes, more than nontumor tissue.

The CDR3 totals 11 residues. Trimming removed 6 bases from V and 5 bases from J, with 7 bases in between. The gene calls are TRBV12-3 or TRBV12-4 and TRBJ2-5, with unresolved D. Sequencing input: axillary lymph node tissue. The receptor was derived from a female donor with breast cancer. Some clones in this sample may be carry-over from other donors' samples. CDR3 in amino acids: CASSASETQYF. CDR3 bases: TGTGCCAGCAGCGCCTCGGAGACCCAGTACTTC.